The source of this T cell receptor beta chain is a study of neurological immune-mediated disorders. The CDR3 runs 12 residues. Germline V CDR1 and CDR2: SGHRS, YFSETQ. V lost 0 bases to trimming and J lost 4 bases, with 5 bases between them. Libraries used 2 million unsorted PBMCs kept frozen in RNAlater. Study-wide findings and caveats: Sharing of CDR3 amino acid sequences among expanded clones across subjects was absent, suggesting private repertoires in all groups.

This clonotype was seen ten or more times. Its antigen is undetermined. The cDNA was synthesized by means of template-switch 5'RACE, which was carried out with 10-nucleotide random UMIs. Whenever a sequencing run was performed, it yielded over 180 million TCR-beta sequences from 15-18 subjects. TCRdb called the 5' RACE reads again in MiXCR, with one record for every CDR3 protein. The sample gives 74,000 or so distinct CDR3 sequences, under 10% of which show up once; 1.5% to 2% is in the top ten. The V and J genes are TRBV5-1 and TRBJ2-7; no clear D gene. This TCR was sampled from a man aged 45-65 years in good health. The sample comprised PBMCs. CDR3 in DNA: TGCGCCAGCAGCTTGGACGGATACGAGCAGTACTTC. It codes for CASSLDGYEQYF.